This T cell receptor beta chain stems from a study of Ad26.COV2.S vaccination and SARS-CoV-2 variants. As to treatment: some 20 received Ad26.COV2.S at low or high dose, single or two shots; 5 received placebo; per-sample allocation not given. The study sampled participants on day 63 after the first vaccine or placebo injection. Broader study findings: While placebo recipients had lower spike-specific TCR breadth, vaccine recipients had more.

Comments on this clone: As yet, its antigen is unknown.

Data came from immunoSEQ multiplex PCR; TCRdb stores just in-frame clones and leaves some out. In the table there are about 680,000 clones, 89% of which are singletons. V shed 5 bases, J shed 3 bases, and the junction held 3 bases outside the gene matches. The germline V gene has CDR1 LGHDT and CDR2 YNNKEL (reference sequence). The CDR3 is 13 residues long. The sample consisted of peripheral blood, taken in a trial of Ad26.COV2.S vaccine versus placebo. V is TRBV3-1 (or the pseudogene TRBV3-2) and J is TRBJ1-1; TRBD1 matches 7 bases. This clonotype was sampled from a person aged 18 to 59 who received the Ad26.COV2.S COVID-19 vaccine or a placebo. The CDR3 region is CASSVQGHTEAFF. The CDR3 nucleotides read TGTGCCAGCAGCGTACAGGGGCACACTGAAGCTTTCTTT.